These T cell receptor beta chains were read from a single sample in a study of cytomegalovirus exposure and HLA in healthy donors. Only in-frame clones appear in the TCRdb table, and some are missing; sequencing was by immunoSEQ multiplex PCR. This table has 50,000 or so clones, roughly 76% appearing once. The specimen sequenced was PBMCs. All receptors come from a woman aged 40 to 55 in good health and CMV-seropositive. The CDR3 runs from the conserved cysteine through the conserved F or W. A D gene is named only where the DNA matches it firmly. Clone size is given for some rows only: seen once, a few or many times, or a class if the clone is expanded.

j_call | d_call | clone_size | v_call | cdr3_nt | cdr3_aa
TRBJ1-1 | TRBD1 | - | TRBV19 | TGTGCCAGTAGTGTAGACAGGGACACTGAAGCTTTCTTT | CASSVDRDTEAFF
TRBJ2-7 | - | - | TRBV5-6 | TGTGCCAGCAGCTTGGGGGGGCCCTCCTACGAGCAGTACTTC | CASSLGGPSYEQYF
TRBJ1-2 | TRBD1 | - | TRBV5-1 | TGCGCCAGCAGCTTGGGACAGGGCGATGGCTACACCTTC | CASSLGQGDGYTF
TRBJ2-1 | TRBD1 | - | TRBV5-1 | TGCGCCAGCAGCGTGGACAGGGGGCACAATGAGCAGTTCTTC | CASSVDRGHNEQFF
TRBJ2-7 | - | - | TRBV29-1 | TGCAGCGTTGAAGACCCGGGACAAGGGACCTACGAGCAGTACTTC | CSVEDPGQGTYEQYF
TRBJ2-5 | - | - | TRBV5-6 | TGTGCCAGCAGCTTCCAGGGAAGGCAAGAGACCCAGTACTTC | CASSFQGRQETQYF
TRBJ1-3 | - | - | TRBV19 | TGTGCCAGTAGCCAGGACAGCTCTGGAAACACCATATATTTT | CASSQDSSGNTIYF
TRBJ2-1 | TRBD2 | - | TRBV6-5 | TGTGCCACCCACGTTGCGGGGGGGGTCAATGAGCAGTTCTTC | CATHVAGGVNEQFF
TRBJ2-3 | TRBD2 | once | TRBV2 | TGTGCCAGCAGTCCCCGACTGGCGGGGGTCGGTACGCAGTATTTT | CASSPRLAGVGTQYF
TRBJ1-1 | - | - | TRBV7-9 | TGTGCCAGCAGCTCCGCCCGAAGGACAGCTGACGCTGAAGCTTTCTTT | CASSSARRTADAEAFF
TRBJ2-3 | - | - | TRBV6-5 | TGTGCCAGCAGTTACTCGCGTGGTTTTGTAATGGATACGCAGTATTTT | CASSYSRGFVMDTQYF
TRBJ2-7 | - | - | TRBV7-3 | TGTGCCAGCAGCTTAGGGGGCGAGCCCTACGAGCAGTACTTC | CASSLGGEPYEQYF
TRBJ1-1 | - | - | TRBV2 | TGTGCCAGCAAAAAATCAGAGGAGAGAGCTTTCTTT | CASKKSEERAFF
TRBJ1-1 | - | - | TRBV30 | TGTGCCTGGAGTGTAAGTGGGGGGTACACTGAAGCCTTCTTT | CAWSVSGGYTEAFF
TRBJ1-6 | TRBD1 | - | TRBV5-1 | TGCGCCAGCAGCTCGGGGACAGCAATTAATTCACCCCTCCACTTT | CASSSGTAINSPLHF
TRBJ1-2 | - | - | TRBV5-1 | TGCGCCAGCAGCTTGGTAGGGGGAAGTGGAACCTATGGCTACACCTTC | CASSLVGGSGTYGYTF
TRBJ2-7 | TRBD2 | - | TRBV7-8 | TGTGCCAGCAAGGTCGCAGGGACTACTCGCGAGCAGTACTTC | CASKVAGTTREQYF
TRBJ2-1 | - | - | TRBV15 | TGTGCCACCAGCAATCCGGGGAGCTCCTACAATGAGCAGTTCTTC | CATSNPGSSYNEQFF
TRBJ2-3 | - | - | TRBV9 | TGTGCCAGCAGCGACTCCGGGACATACACAGATACGCAGTATTTT | CASSDSGTYTDTQYF
TRBJ2-7 | TRBD1 | - | TRBV7-2 | TGTGCCAGCAGCTCAATGACAGGGTGGGGCTCCTACGAGCAGTACTTC | CASSSMTGWGSYEQYF
TRBJ1-1 | - | few | TRBV29-1 | TGCAGCGTTGGGGGGGCTGAAGCTTTCTTT | CSVGGAEAFF
TRBJ1-1 | - | few | TRBV13 | TGTGCCAGCAGCTTCAGTCTCAACAAGGAAGCTTTCTTT | CASSFSLNKEAFF
TRBJ1-5 | TRBD1 | few | TRBV6-1 | TGTGCCAGCAGGGAGACAGGGGGCAATCAGCCCCAGCATTTT | CASRETGGNQPQHF
TRBJ1-5 | TRBD1 | few | TRBV7-2 | TGTGCCAGCAGCGCGGGACAGGTTGAGCCCCAGCATTTT | CASSAGQVEPQHF
TRBJ1-2 | - | few | TRBV5-3 | TGTGCCAGAAGCCATCCGATGGGGGGGCCCAACTATGGCTACACCTTC | CARSHPMGGPNYGYTF
TRBJ2-1 | TRBD1 | - | TRBV5-1 | TGCGCCAGCAGCCTAGGGACAGGGGGCCTACAATACAATGAGCAGTTCTTC | CASSLGTGGLQYNEQFF
TRBJ1-2 | - | - | TRBV15 | TGTGCCACCAGCAGGGGAGGGGGGTATGGCTACACCTTC | CATSRGGGYGYTF
TRBJ2-1 | TRBD2 | - | TRBV7-7 | TGTGCCAGCAGCTTAGTAATAGCGGGGGGGCCCAATGAGCAGTTCTTC | CASSLVIAGGPNEQFF
TRBJ1-1 | TRBD1 | - | TRBV5-4 | TGTGCCAGCAGCTCGGACAGGTGGAACACTGAAGCTTTCTTT | CASSSDRWNTEAFF
TRBJ2-3 | - | - | TRBV9 | TGTGCCAGCAGCGTAGGCAGGGGCCTTTCCGATACGCAGTATTTT | CASSVGRGLSDTQYF
TRBJ2-1 | TRBD1 | - | TRBV7-2 | TGTGCCAGCAGACTAGGGGACAGGGGGCCCCGCAATGAGCAGTTCTTC | CASRLGDRGPRNEQFF
TRBJ1-2 | - | - | TRBV15 | TGTGCCACCAGCAGAGACGGGGGGTACGGCTACACCTTC | CATSRDGGYGYTF
TRBJ1-2 | - | - | TRBV30 | TGTGCCTGGAGAGACAGTTATGGCTACACCTTC | CAWRDSYGYTF
TRBJ1-1 | - | - | TRBV10-3 | TGTGCCATCAGTGATACTAACAGGGCCCGGCAAAACACTGAAGCTTTCTTT | CAISDTNRARQNTEAFF
TRBJ2-6 | - | - | TRBV9 | TGTGCCAGCAGCGCCTTCAGGGCTGGGGCCAACGTCCTGACTTTC | CASSAFRAGANVLTF
TRBJ1-6 | - | - | TRBV18 | TGTGCCAGCTCACCACCGGGGAGGGATTCACCCCTCCACTTT | CASSPPGRDSPLHF
TRBJ2-5 | TRBD2 | - | TRBV9 | TGTGCCAGCAGCGTAGGACCCGGACTAGCGGGGGGGGACCAAGAGACCCAGTACTTC | CASSVGPGLAGGDQETQYF
TRBJ1-2 | - | - | TRBV11-2 | TGTGCCAGCAGCTTAGAGGCAGGACACGGCTACACCTTC | CASSLEAGHGYTF
TRBJ1-1 | - | few | TRBV30 | TGTGCCTGGAGTCGACAGGTCAACACTGAAGCTTTCTTT | CAWSRQVNTEAFF
TRBJ1-5 | TRBD1 | - | TRBV2 | TGTGCCAGCAGGGACAGGGACGGGGGCAATCAGCCCCAGCATTTT | CASRDRDGGNQPQHF
TRBJ1-4 | - | - | TRBV30 | TGTGCCTGGACCGGCAGGGGAACTGAAAAACTGTTTTTT | CAWTGRGTEKLFF
TRBJ2-7 | TRBD1 | - | TRBV2 | TGTGCCAGCAAAGACGGCGTTCGGACAGGGAACAACGAGCAGTACTTC | CASKDGVRTGNNEQYF
TRBJ2-2 | - | - | TRBV5-4 | TGTGCCAGCAGCCGCGGAACTACGGACACCGGGGAGCTGTTTTTT | CASSRGTTDTGELFF
TRBJ1-1 | - | - | TRBV7-9 | TGTGCCAGCAGCTTAGGACTAACGAACACTGAAGCTTTCTTT | CASSLGLTNTEAFF
TRBJ2-7 | - | - | TRBV5-8 | TGTGCCAGCAGTCCGAGCTCCTACGAGCAGTACTTC | CASSPSSYEQYF
TRBJ2-4 | - | - | TRBV27 | TGTGCCAGCAGTTACCTACAGGGTAACATTCAGTACTTC | CASSYLQGNIQYF
TRBJ2-2 | - | - | TRBV5-6 | TGTGCCAGCAGGTCCTCGAACACCGGGGAGCTGTTTTTT | CASRSSNTGELFF
TRBJ2-7 | - | - | TRBV5-1 | TGCGCCAGCAGCTTGGGATCGGGGGAGCAGTACTTC | CASSLGSGEQYF
TRBJ1-1 | TRBD1 | - | TRBV6-5 | TGTGCCAGCAGTCAACGGACAGGAAAGGGGACTGAAGCTTTCTTT | CASSQRTGKGTEAFF
TRBJ2-1 | TRBD2 | - | TRBV5-1 | TGCGCCAGCAGCCTACTAGCGGGGGCACATGAGCAGTTCTTC | CASSLLAGAHEQFF
TRBJ1-2 | TRBD1 | - | TRBV7-9 | TGTGCCAGCAGCTCAGATACAGGGGCGGGCGGCTACACCTTC | CASSSDTGAGGYTF
TRBJ1-6 | - | few | TRBV6-4 | TGTGCCTCGGCCCGGGAATTTGGAGATTCACCCCTCCACTTT | CASAREFGDSPLHF